A single sample gave rise to the 3 T cell receptor beta chains below, sequenced in a study of T cell repertoires in cytomegalovirus infection. No antigen is known for these receptors. One entry per CDR3 protein results from TCRdb running MiXCR on the reads. The sample has hundreds of thousands of distinct CDR3 sequences, about two fifths seen once. The sample in question was cultured PBMCs, obtained from culture after CMV antigen stimulation. These receptor sequences come from a human donor in good health (CMV status not recorded). Some clones in this sample may be carry-over from other donors' samples.

In nucleotides, the CDR3 is TGTGCCAGCAGTTATATCCTAGTAGCCGGGGAGCTGTTTTTT. This gives the protein CASSYILVAGELFF. V usage is TRBV6-6 and J usage is TRBJ2-2; no reliable D call. The germline V gene encodes CDR1 MNHNY and CDR2 SVGAGI (reference sequence). The CDR3 is 14 amino acids. Trimming took 3 bases from V and 6 from J, leaving 11 bases between them.

This clonotype has just one count. The chain links TRBV24-1 to TRBJ1-1; TRBD1 is a possible D gene (6 bases). The CDR3 is 13 residues long. Germline V lookup: CDR1 KGHDR, CDR2 SFDVKD. V dropped 7 bases and J dropped 3 bases, with 11 bases sitting between them. The CDR3: CATRGRGDTEAFF. For the CDR3, the DNA is TGTGCCACCAGAGGCAGGGGTGACACTGAAGCTTTCTTT.

The chain has TRBV19 and TRBJ1-6; D ambiguous. V lost 8 bases and J lost 0, with 8 bases in between. This CDR3 is 14 amino acids long. From germline, CDR1 is LNHDA and CDR2 SQIVND (reference sequence). This CDR3 reads CASRGSSYNSPLHF. The CDR3 DNA reads as TGTGCCAGTCGGGGAAGCTCCTATAATTCACCCCTCCACTTT.